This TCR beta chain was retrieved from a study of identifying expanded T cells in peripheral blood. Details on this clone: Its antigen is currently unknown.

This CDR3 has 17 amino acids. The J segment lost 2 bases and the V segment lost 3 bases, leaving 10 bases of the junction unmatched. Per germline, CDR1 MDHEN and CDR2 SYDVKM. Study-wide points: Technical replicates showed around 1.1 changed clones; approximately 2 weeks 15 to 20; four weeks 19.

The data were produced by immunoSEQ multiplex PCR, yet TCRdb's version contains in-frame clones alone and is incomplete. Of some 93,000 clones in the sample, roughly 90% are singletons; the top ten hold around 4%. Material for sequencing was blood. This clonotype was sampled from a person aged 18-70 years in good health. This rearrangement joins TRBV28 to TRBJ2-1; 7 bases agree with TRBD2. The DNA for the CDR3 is TGTGCCAGCAGTTTGTATCCAGCGGGGAATCCCTACAATGAGCAGTTCTTC. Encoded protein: CASSLYPAGNPYNEQFF.